This T cell receptor (beta chain) was sequenced during a study of cytomegalovirus exposure and HLA in healthy donors. Overall study: The study's early data release held about 85 million unique TCRs from HLA-typed donors. Study-level points and caveats: In a later analysis, a missense DCLRE1C variant was linked to TCR beta V- and J-gene trimming. Among immune exposure information, only CMV serostatus was available.

The CDR3 length is 13 residues. V was shortened by 5 bases and J by 11 bases, with 17 bases between the two germline ends. CDR1 and CDR2 from the germline V gene are MNHEY and SVGAGI. PCR involved 60 Vbeta and 13 Jbeta primers. Method: immunoSEQ multiplex PCR; TCRdb's copy keeps in-frame clones and lacks some. Here the sample spans some 180,000 clones, about 12% being singletons. For this clone: Antigen unknown.

Source material: PBMCs. The TCR originated in a middle-aged man in good health and CMV-seropositive. This sequence joins TRBV6-5 and TRBJ2-3, with D possibly being TRBD1 (6 bases). The CDR3 sequence is CASSQTGGPGQYF. CDR3 bases: TGTGCCAGCAGTCAGACAGGTGGTCCGGGGCAGTATTTT.